This passage covers 7 T cell receptor beta chains from one sample sequenced in a study of patients and donors after allogeneic stem cell transplantation. Using its own MiXCR run on the RT-PCR reads, TCRdb lists one record per CDR3 protein. Seen here are 190,000 or so distinct CDR3 sequences, around two fifths observed once, and the top ten hold about 35%. The sequenced sample was blood, either unsorted or a sorted T cell fraction (not recorded which). These receptors were taken from a human donor who was either an allogeneic HSCT recipient or a stem cell or donor lymphocyte infusion donor (not recorded which). It is not recorded whose cells these are; they may come from a transplant donor.

The chain has TRBV7-2 and TRBJ1-2; 11 bases are shared with TRBD1. Trimming at V came to 5 bases and at J to 5 bases, leaving 7 bases not matched to a gene. The CDR3 has 15 residues. CDR1 and CDR2 (germline): SGHTA, FQGNSA. The CDR3 bases are TGTGCCAGCAGCCACCGGACAGGGGGCGAGTATGGCTACACCTTC. This sequence encodes CASSHRTGGEYGYTF.

This clonotype was counted a few times. The V gene is TRBV7-2, the J gene TRBJ1-1; 11 nucleotides align to TRBD1. Germline assignment: CDR1 SGHTA and CDR2 FQGNSA. The CDR3 sequence is 15 residues long. Trimming removed 5 bases from V and 4 bases from J; junction bases left unmatched: 6. The CDR3 DNA sequence: TGTGCCAGCAGCCACCGGGACAGGGGGAGCACTGAAGCTTTCTTT. Protein: CASSHRDRGSTEAFF.

The CDR3 region has the DNA TGTGCCAGTTCCTTTCTACCAGGGGATGGCTACACCTTC. Amino acid sequence: CASSFLPGDGYTF. This chain uses TRBV19 with TRBJ1-2; a weak D match, TRBD1 (6 bases). This CDR3 comprises 13 residues. The V end was cut by 8 bases, the J end by 6 bases, with 16 bases between. The germline CDR1 and CDR2 sequences are LNHDA and SQIVND (reference sequence).

This clonotype came up a few times. The V gene is TRBV28, the J gene TRBJ1-5, with D possibly TRBD1 on 5 matching bases. Germline CDR1 and CDR2: MDHEN and SYDVKM. This CDR3 has 14 amino acids. The V end lost 5 bases, the J end lost 9 bases, and 17 bases lay between the germline ends. The CDR3 DNA reads as TGTGCCAGCAGTGAAGGGGCCCCCGGAAGGCCCCAGCATTTT. Protein: CASSEGAPGRPQHF.

This clonotype was observed a few times. This sequence joins TRBV5-1 and TRBJ2-7, with 9 bases aligning to TRBD2. The J segment lost 3 bases and the V segment lost 9 bases, leaving 4 bases of the junction unmatched. CDR1 SGHRS and CDR2 YFSETQ come from the germline V gene. The CDR3 loop spans 12 amino acids. The CDR3 DNA is TGCGCCAACCTAGCGGGAAGCTACGAGCAGTACTTC. This encodes CANLAGSYEQYF.

Only a few counts were recorded for this clonotype. Written as DNA, the CDR3 is TGTGCCAGCAGCTACCATTCGCAGGGGACCGGGGAGCTGTTTTTT. Its translation is CASSYHSQGTGELFF. The V call is TRBV13, the J call TRBJ2-2; possible D gene TRBD1, 6 bases. The CDR3 consists of 15 residues. Germline V CDR1 and CDR2: PRHDT, FYEKMQ (reference sequence). The V and J ends lost 4 bases and 5 bases respectively, with 14 bases between them.

In its sample, this clonotype was seen a few times. V gene TRBV4-3 combines with J gene TRBJ2-3; tentative D call: TRBD2 (6 bases). This CDR3 comprises 17 residues. Germline V CDR1 and CDR2: LGHNA, YSLEER. Trimming removed 0 bases from V and 0 bases from J, with 13 bases in between. As DNA, the CDR3 is TGCGCCAGCAGCCAAGAGGACGGGAGAACTAGCACAGATACGCAGTATTTT. This encodes CASSQEDGRTSTDTQYF.